The sequence of this T cell receptor beta chain was determined in a study of identical twins. The study, taken as a whole, reports: Insertions were fewer in abundant cord blood beta clonotypes, whereas memory repertoires showed none of this pattern.

One entry per CDR3 protein, called by TCRdb with MiXCR from the 5' RACE reads. Of around 550,000 distinct CDR3 sequences listed, roughly 15% are singletons. This clonotype was counted only a few times. Its target is not known. Everyone who gave samples was a healthy Caucasian. This CDR3 region has 8 residues. Germline V gene lookup returns CDR1 DFQATT and CDR2 SNEGSKA (reference sequence). These same data were also listed under a study on yellow fever vaccine responses in identical twins.

Sequencing input: CD4+ T cells sorted from blood. This clonotype originated in a woman between 18 and 29 years old in good health. This sequence joins TRBV20-1 and TRBJ1-1; D gene ambiguous. This CDR3 reads CTGTEAFF. The CDR3 DNA follows: TGCACCGGGACTGAAGCTTTCTTT.